This T cell receptor beta chain emerged from a study of T-cell reconstitution after alpha-beta-depleted transplantation in children. Trimming shortened V by 3 bases and J by 2 bases, and 10 bases separated the two germline ends. CDR1 SGHTA and CDR2 FQGNSA come from the germline V gene. The CDR3 has 14 residues. This clonotype was seen many times. Preparing the TCRbeta library involved the use of unique molecular identifiers. From the PCR reads, TCRdb called clonotypes with MiXCR, one entry per CDR3 protein. The sample has a few hundred thousand distinct CDR3 sequences; around 25% are singletons. The sequencing used PBMCs, mostly from graft donor cells, collected 180 days after TCRalphabeta/CD19-depleted stem cell transplant. This clonotype was sampled from a male patient under 18 who had a stem cell transplant for acute lymphoblastic leukemia, so the T cells may come from the graft donor. This chain links TRBV7-2 with TRBJ2-5; D gene ambiguous. CDR3 sequence (DNA): TGTGCCAGCAGCTTTAGGTCACAACAAGAGACCCAGTACTTC. Translation: CASSFRSQQETQYF.